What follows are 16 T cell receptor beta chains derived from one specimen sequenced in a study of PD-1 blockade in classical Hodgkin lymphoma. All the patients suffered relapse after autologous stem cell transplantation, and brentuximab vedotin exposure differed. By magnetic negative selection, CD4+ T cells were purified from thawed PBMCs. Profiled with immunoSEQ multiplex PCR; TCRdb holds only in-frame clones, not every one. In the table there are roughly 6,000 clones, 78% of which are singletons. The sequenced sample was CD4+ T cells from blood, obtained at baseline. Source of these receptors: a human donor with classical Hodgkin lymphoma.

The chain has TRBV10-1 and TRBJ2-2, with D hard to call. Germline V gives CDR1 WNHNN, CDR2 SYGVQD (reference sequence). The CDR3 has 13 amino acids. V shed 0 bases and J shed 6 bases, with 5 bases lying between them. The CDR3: CASSESRAGELFF. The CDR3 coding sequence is TGCGCCAGCAGTGAGTCAAGGGCCGGGGAGCTGTTTTTT.

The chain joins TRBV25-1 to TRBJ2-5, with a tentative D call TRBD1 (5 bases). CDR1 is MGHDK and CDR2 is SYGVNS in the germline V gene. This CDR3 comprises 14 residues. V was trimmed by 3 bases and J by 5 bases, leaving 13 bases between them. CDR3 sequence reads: CASSDPTRVETQYF. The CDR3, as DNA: TGTGCCAGCAGTGACCCTACCAGGGTGGAGACCCAGTACTTC.

The CDR3 loop reads CASSFMGGNQPQHF. The DNA for the CDR3 is TGTGCCAGCAGCTTCATGGGTGGCAATCAGCCCCAGCATTTT. This chain joins TRBV11-2 and TRBJ1-5; D is undetermined. V lost 3 bases and J 2 bases, leaving 8 bases between the germline ends. This CDR3 spans 14 amino acids. CDR1 is SGHAT, CDR2 FQNNGV, per germline.

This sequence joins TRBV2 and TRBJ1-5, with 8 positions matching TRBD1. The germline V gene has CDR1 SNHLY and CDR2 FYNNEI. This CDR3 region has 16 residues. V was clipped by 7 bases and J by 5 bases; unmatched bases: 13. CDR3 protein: CASNWHRGEKDQPQHF. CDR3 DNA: TGTGCCAGCAATTGGCACAGGGGGGAAAAGGATCAGCCCCAGCATTTT.

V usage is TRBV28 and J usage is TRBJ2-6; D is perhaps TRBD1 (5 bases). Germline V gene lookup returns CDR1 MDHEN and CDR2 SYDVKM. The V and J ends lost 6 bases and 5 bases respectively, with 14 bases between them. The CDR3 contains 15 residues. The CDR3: CASRSGHMRANVLTF. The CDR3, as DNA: TGTGCCAGCAGGTCAGGACACATGAGGGCCAACGTCCTGACTTTC.

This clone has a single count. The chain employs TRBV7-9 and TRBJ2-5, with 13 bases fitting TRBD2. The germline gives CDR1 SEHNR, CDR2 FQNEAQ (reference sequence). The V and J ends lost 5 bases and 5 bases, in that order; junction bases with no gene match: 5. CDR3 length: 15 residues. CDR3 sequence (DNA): TGTGCCAGCAGCCCGGGACTAGCGGGGTGGGAGACCCAGTACTTC. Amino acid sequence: CASSPGLAGWETQYF.

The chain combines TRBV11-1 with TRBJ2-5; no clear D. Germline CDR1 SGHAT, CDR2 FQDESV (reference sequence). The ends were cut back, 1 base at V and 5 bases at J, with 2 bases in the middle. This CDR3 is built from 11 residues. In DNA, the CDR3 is TGTGCCAGCAGCTTAGGGGAGACCCAGTACTTC. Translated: CASSLGETQYF.

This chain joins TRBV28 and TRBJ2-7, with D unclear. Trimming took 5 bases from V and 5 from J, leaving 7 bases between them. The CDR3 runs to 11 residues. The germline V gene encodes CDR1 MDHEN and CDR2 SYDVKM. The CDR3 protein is CASSPLNEQYF. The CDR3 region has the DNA TGTGCCAGCAGTCCCCTGAACGAGCAGTACTTC.

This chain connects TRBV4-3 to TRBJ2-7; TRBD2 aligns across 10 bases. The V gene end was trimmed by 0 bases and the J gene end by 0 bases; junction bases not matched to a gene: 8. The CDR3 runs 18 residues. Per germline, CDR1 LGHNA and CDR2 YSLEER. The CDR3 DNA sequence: TGCGCCAGCAGCCAAGAACTAGCGGGGTCTTTTATCTCCTACGAGCAGTACTTC. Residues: CASSQELAGSFISYEQYF.

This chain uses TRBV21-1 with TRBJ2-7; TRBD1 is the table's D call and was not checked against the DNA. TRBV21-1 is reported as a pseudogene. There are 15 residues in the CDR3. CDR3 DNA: TGTGCCAGCAGCAAACCTCCTGACATGAGCTACGAGCAGTACTTC. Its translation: CASSKPPDMSYEQYF.

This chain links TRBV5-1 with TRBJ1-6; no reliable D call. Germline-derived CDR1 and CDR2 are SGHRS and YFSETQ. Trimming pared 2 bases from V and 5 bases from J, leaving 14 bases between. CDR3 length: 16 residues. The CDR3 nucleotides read TGCGCCAGCAGCTTCGGGAGCGGCCTTGATAATTCACCCCTCCACTTT. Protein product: CASSFGSGLDNSPLHF. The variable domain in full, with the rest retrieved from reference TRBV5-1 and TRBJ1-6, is KAGVTQTPRYLIKTRGQQVTLSCSPISGHRSVSWYQQTPGQGLQFLFEYFSETQRNKGNFPGRFSGRQFSNSRSEMNVSTLELGDSALYLCASSFGSGLDNSPLHFGNGTRLTVT.

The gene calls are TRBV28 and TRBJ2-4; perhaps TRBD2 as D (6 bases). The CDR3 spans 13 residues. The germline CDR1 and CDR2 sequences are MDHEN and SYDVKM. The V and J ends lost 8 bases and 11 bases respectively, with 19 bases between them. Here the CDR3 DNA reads TGTGCCAGCGGCAGGTCCCGGGACTTTTTTCAGTACTTC. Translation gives CASGRSRDFFQYF.

CDR3 nucleotides: TGTGCCAGCAGTTTACCCGGATGGGGGGAAGCTTTCTTT. Protein: CASSLPGWGEAFF. This sequence joins TRBV27 and TRBJ1-1; TRBD1 is a possible D gene (5 bases). The CDR3 length is 13 residues. V was shortened by 2 bases and J by 8 bases, with 12 bases between the two germline ends. Germline lookup yields CDR1 MNHEY and CDR2 SMNVEV (reference sequence).

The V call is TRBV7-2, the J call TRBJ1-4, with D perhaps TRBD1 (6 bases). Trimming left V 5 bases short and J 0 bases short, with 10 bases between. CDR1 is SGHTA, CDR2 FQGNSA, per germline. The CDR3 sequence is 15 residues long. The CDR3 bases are TGTGCCAGCAGCCCGCACAGGGCAACTAATGAAAAACTGTTTTTT. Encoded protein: CASSPHRATNEKLFF.

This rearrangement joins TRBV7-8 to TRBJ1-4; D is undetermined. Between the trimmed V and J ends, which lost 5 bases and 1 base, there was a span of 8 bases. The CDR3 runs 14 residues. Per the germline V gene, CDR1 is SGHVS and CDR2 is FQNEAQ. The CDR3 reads CASSPSRTNEKLFF. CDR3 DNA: TGTGCCAGCAGCCCCAGTAGAACTAATGAAAAACTGTTTTTT.

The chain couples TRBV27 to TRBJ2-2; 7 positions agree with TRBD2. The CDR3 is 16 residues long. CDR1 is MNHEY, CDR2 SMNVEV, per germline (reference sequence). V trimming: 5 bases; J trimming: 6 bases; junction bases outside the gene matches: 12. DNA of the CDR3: TGTGCCAGCAGTCCCCGGGGAGGGGTAAATCCCGGGGAGCTGTTTTTT. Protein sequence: CASSPRGGVNPGELFF.